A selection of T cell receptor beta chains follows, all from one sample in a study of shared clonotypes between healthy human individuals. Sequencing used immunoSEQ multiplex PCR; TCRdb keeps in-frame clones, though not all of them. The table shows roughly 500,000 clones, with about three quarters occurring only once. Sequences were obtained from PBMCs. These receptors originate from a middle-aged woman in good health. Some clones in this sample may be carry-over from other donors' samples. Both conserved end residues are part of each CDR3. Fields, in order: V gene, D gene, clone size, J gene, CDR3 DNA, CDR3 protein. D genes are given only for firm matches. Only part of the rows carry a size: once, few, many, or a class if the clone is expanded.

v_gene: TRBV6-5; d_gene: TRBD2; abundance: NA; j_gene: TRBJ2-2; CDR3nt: TGTGCCAGCACCTTCCTCGGCGGGGGCACCGGGGAGCTGTTTTTT; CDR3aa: CASTFLGGGTGELFF
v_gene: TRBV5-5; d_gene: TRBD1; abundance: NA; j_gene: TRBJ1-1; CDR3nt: TGTGCCAGCAGCTTGGATCGAACAGGGGGCAAAGTAAAAACTTTCTTT; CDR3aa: CASSLDRTGGKVKTFF
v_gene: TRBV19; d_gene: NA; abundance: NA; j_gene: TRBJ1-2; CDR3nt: TGTGCCAGTAGCAAAGGGGCCGGCTTTGGGTATGGCTACACCTTC; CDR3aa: CASSKGAGFGYGYTF
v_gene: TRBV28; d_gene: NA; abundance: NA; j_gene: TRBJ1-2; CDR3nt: TGTGCCAGCAGTTTAGGGTCACACGGAAACTATGGCTACACCTTC; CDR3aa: CASSLGSHGNYGYTF
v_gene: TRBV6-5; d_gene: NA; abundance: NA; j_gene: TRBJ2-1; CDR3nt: TGTGCCAGCAGTTACTCGAGTGAGCAGTTCTTC; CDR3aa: CASSYSSEQFF
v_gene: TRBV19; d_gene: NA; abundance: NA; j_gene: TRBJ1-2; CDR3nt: TGTGCCAGTAGTGCCCCAGGAGACTATGGCTACACCTTC; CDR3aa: CASSAPGDYGYTF
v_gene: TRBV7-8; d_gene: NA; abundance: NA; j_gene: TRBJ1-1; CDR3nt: TGTGCCAGCAGCTTAGCCTGGCCAGATCTTATCACTGAAGCTTTCTTT; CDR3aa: CASSLAWPDLITEAFF
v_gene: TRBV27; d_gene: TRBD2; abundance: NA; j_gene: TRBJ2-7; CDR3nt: TGTGCCAGCTCTCCCGGGAGGGACTACGAGCAGTACTTC; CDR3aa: CASSPGRDYEQYF
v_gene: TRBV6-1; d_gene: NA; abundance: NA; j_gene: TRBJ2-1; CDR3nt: TGTGCCGCGCAGAGGAACCAAAACTCCTACAATGAGCAGTTCTTC; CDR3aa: CAAQRNQNSYNEQFF
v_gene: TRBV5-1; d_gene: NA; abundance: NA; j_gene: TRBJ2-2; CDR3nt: TGCGCCAGCAGCGAAGGGTCGTCCGGGGAGCTGTTTTTT; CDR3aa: CASSEGSSGELFF
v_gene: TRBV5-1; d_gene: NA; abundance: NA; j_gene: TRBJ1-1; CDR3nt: TGCGCCAGCAGCTTCACAGTTAACACTGAAGCTTTCTTT; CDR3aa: CASSFTVNTEAFF
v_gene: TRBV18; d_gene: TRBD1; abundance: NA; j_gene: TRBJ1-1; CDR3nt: TGTGCCAGCTCACCGGGACAGGCAGGCGGCGGCACTGAAGCTTTCTTT; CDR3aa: CASSPGQAGGGTEAFF
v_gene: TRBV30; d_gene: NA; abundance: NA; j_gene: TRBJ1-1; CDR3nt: TGTGCGGGTGGGCAGAACACTGAAGCTTTCTTT; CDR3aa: CAGGQNTEAFF
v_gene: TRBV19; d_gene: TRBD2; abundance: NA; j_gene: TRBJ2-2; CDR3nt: TGTGCCAGCAAAAACTCGGGACTAGCGGGTACCGGGGAGCTGTTTTTT; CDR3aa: CASKNSGLAGTGELFF
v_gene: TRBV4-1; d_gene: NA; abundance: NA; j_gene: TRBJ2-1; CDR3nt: TGCGCCAGCAGCCAAGAGGGCCCCAATGGGGGTTTTCCGTACAATGAGCAGTTCTTC; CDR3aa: CASSQEGPNGGFPYNEQFF
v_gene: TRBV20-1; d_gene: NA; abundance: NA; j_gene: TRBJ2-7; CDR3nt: TGCAGTGCTAGAGATGGGGAAGAGCAGTACTTC; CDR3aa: CSARDGEEQYF
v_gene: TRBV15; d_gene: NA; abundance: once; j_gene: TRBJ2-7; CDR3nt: TGTGCCACCGGGCGAGAGTCCCCCTACGAGCAGTACTTC; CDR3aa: CATGRESPYEQYF
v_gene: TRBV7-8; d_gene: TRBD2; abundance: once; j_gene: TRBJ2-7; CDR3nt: TGTGCCAGCAGACTCACTAGCGGATCAACCTACGAGCAGTACTTC; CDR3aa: CASRLTSGSTYEQYF
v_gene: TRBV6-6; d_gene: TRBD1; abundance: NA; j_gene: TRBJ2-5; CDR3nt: TGTGCCAGCAGGAGGACAGGGGCCTCCCAAGAGACCCAGTACTTC; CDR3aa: CASRRTGASQETQYF
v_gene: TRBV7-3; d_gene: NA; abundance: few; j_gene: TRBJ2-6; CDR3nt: TGTGCCAGCAGCCCAATTCTCTCTGGGGCCAACGTCCTGACTTTC; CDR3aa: CASSPILSGANVLTF
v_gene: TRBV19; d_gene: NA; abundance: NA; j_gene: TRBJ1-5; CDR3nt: TGTGCCAGTAGTAGGTGGACAGCGAGCAATCAGCCCCAGCATTTT; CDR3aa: CASSRWTASNQPQHF
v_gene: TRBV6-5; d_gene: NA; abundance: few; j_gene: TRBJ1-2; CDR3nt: TGTGCCAGCAGCAACACACGTGGCTACACCTTC; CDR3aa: CASSNTRGYTF
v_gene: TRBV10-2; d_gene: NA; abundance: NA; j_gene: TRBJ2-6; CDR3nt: TGCGCCAGCACCAGCTCTGGGGCCAACGTCCTGACTTTC; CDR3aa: CASTSSGANVLTF
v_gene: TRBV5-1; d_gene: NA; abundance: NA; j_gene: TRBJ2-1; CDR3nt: TGCGCCAGCAGCTTCACAGGGAGCTCCTACAATGAGCAGTTCTTC; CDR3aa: CASSFTGSSYNEQFF
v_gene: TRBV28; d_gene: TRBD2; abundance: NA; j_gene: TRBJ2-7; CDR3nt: TGTGCCAGCAGGTCGACTAGCGGGAGTCGAGAGCAGTACTTC; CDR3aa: CASRSTSGSREQYF
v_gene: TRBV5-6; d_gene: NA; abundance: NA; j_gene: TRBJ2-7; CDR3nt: TGTGCCAGCTCGGCGGGTCCCTACGAGCAGTACTTC; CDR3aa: CASSAGPYEQYF
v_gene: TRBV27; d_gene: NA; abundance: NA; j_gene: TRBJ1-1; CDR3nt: TGTGCCAGCAGCCGGGACTTCCTCGGCCTAGCTTTCTTT; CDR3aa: CASSRDFLGLAFF
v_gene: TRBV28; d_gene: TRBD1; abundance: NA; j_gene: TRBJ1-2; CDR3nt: TGTGCCAGCAGTCTCAGGGGGCCTAACTACGGCTACATCTTC; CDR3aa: CASSLRGPNYGYIF
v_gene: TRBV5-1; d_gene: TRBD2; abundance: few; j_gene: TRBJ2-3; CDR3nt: TGCGCCAGCAGCTCTGGGGCTAGCGGCTCGATCAGCACAGATACGCAGTATTTT; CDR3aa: CASSSGASGSISTDTQYF
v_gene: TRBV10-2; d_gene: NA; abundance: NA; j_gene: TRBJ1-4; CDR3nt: TGCGCCAGCAGAGATGGAACAACTAATGAAAAACTGTTTTTT; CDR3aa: CASRDGTTNEKLFF
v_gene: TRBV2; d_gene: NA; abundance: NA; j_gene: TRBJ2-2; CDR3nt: TGTGCCAGCAGGGCGACTAGGAACACCGGGGAGCTGTTTTTT; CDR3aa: CASRATRNTGELFF
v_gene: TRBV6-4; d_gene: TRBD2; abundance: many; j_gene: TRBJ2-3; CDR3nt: TGTGCCAGCAGTGAAGGGACTAGCGGTTCAGATACGCAGTATTTT; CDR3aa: CASSEGTSGSDTQYF
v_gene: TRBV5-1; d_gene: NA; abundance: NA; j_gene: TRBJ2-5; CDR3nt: TGCGCCAGCAGCCCGGGGACCATATGGGAGACCCAGTACTTC; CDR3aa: CASSPGTIWETQYF
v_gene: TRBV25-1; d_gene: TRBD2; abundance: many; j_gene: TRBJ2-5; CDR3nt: TGTGCCGCGGGGAGCGGGGACCAAGAGACCCAGTACTTC; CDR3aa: CAAGSGDQETQYF
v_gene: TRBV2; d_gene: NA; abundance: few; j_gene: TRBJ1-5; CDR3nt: TGTGCCAGCCGTCCCGGGCCGGGCGGCAATCAGCCCCAGCATTTT; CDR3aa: CASRPGPGGNQPQHF
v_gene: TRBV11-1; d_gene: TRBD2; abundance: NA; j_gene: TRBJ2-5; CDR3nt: TGTGCCAGCAGCTTCCATTCCGGGGGGGAGGAGACCCAGTACTTC; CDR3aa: CASSFHSGGEETQYF
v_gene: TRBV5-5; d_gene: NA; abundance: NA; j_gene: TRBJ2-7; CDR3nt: TGTGCCAGCCAACGTACAGGGACATACGAGCAGTACTTC; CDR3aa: CASQRTGTYEQYF
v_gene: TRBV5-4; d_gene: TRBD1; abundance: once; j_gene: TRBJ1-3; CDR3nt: TGTGCCAGCAGCGTGGGACAGCAAACGAGCTCTGGAAACACCATATATTTT; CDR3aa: CASSVGQQTSSGNTIYF
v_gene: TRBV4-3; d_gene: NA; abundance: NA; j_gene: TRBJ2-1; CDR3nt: TGCGCCAGCAGCCAAGATCATTACGGGACTCTGTACAATGAGCAGTTCTTC; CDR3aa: CASSQDHYGTLYNEQFF
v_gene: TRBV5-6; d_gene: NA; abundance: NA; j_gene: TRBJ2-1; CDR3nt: TGTGCCAGCAGTCATACCGGGACAAGCTCCTACAATGAGCAGTTCTTC; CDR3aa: CASSHTGTSSYNEQFF
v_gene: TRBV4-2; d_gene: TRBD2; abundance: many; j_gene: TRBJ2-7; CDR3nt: TGTGCCAGCAACACCGGGGGGGAGTCCTCCGAGCAGTACTTC; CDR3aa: CASNTGGESSEQYF
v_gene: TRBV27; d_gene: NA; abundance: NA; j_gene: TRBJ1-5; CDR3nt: TGTGCCAGCAGTCCGCGTAATCAGTGGAAACAGGGCAATCAGCCCCAGCATTTT; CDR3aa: CASSPRNQWKQGNQPQHF
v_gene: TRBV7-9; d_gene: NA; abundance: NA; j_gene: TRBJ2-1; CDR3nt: TGTGCCAGCAGCTTAGTAGGGTCTTCGGGCGGGATCTACAATGAGCAGTTCTTC; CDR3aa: CASSLVGSSGGIYNEQFF
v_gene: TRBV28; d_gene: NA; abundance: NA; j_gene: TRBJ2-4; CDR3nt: TGTGCCAGCAGCCCGGGGGGCAGGAGCATTCAGTACTTC; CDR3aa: CASSPGGRSIQYF
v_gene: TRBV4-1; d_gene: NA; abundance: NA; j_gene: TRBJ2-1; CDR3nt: TGCGCCAGCAGCCAAGTGTTCCAGGGTTACAATGAGCAGTTCTTC; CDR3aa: CASSQVFQGYNEQFF
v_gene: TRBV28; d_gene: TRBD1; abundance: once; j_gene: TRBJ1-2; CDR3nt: TGTGCCAGCAGACAGGGGGTCGGGTATGGCTACACCTTC; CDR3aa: CASRQGVGYGYTF
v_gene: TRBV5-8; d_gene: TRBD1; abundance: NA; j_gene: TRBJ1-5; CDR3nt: TGTGCCAGCAGCTGGGACAGGAACAATCAGCCCCAGCATTTT; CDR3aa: CASSWDRNNQPQHF
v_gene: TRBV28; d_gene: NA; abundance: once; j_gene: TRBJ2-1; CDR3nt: TGTGCCAGCAGTCGTCCTGGGGGGGCTATCAATGAGCAGTTCTTC; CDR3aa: CASSRPGGAINEQFF
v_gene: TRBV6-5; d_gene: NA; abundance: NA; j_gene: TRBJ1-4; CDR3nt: TGTGCCAGCAGCCGCCAAGTCCGGGACAATGAAAAACTGTTTTTT; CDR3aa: CASSRQVRDNEKLFF
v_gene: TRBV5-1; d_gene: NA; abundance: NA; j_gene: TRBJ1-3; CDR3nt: TGCGCCAGCAGCTTTGCAGGGATCGGAAACACCATATATTTT; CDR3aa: CASSFAGIGNTIYF
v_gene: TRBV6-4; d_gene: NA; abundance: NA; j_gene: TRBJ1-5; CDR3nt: TGTGCCAGCAGTGACTCGAAGTTGATGGGTGGGAGACAAAATCAGCCCCAGCATTTT; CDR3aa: CASSDSKLMGGRQNQPQHF
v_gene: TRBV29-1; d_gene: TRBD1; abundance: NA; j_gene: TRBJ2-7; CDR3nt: TGCAGCGTTTGGGACAGCCGCTCCTACGAGCAGTACTTC; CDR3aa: CSVWDSRSYEQYF
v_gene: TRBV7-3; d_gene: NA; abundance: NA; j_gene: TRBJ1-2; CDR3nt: TGTGCCAGCAGCTTAACCAGGGTGGGACCGGGCTACACCTTC; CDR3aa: CASSLTRVGPGYTF
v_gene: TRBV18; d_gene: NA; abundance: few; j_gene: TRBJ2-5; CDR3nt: TGTGCCAGCTCACCTCAAAGGCAGCCCCTTATCCGACAAGAGACCCAGTACTTC; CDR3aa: CASSPQRQPLIRQETQYF
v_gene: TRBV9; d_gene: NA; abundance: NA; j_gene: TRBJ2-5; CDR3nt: TGTGCCAGCAGCTCAGAGGTCCGGGAGACCCAGTACTTC; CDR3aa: CASSSEVRETQYF